The rows below give T cell receptor beta chains drawn from one sample of a study of yellow fever vaccine responses in identical twins. TCRdb analysed the RT-PCR reads with MiXCR anew, one entry per CDR3 protein. The sample consists of under 25,000 distinct CDR3 sequences, roughly 78% of them appearing once. The starting material was T cells from blood (PBMCs), unsorted or a sorted subset (not recorded which), obtained before or after yellow fever vaccination (not recorded which). The receptors were sampled from a woman aged 18-30 years who received the yellow fever vaccine. Both conserved end residues are part of each CDR3. Each record gives: J gene, V gene, clone size, D gene, CDR3 DNA, CDR3 protein. The D gene is left open where the match is weak. Rows give clone size only sometimes, using once, few, many, or a class for an expanded clone.

>TRBJ2-7|TRBV3-1|.|TRBD2
TGTGCCAGCAGCCTCCCAGCGGGAGGGAACGAGCAGTACTTC
CASSLPAGGNEQYF
>TRBJ1-2|TRBV15|once|.
TGTGCCACCAGCAGAGATGGGGCTGGGGGCTACACCTTC
CATSRDGAGGYTF
>TRBJ2-1|TRBV15|.|.
TGTGCCACCAGCCCTAGATTTAACTCCGTCCCCAATGAGCAGTTCTTC
CATSPRFNSVPNEQFF
>TRBJ2-1|TRBV11-3|.|.
TGTGCCAGCAGCTTGGACGCGGGTGCCTACAATGAGCAGTTCTTC
CASSLDAGAYNEQFF
>TRBJ2-1|TRBV3-1|.|.
TGTGCCAGCACCCATGGAGGTGAAAGGTTCTTC
CASTHGGERFF
>TRBJ1-5|TRBV11-1|few|.
TGTGCCAGCAGCTTTTTAGGACCGGGTCAGCCCCAGCATTTT
CASSFLGPGQPQHF
>TRBJ1-2|TRBV4-1|few|.
TGCGCCAGCAGCCGCGATACTCTGGGTAACTATGGCTACACCTTC
CASSRDTLGNYGYTF
>TRBJ2-3|TRBV6-5|.|.
TGTGCCAGCAGTTACACGGGCTCATACACAGATACGCAGTATTTT
CASSYTGSYTDTQYF
>TRBJ2-3|TRBV5-1|few|TRBD1
TGCGCCAGCAGCATAAACAGGGGTTCCACAGATACGCAGTATTTT
CASSINRGSTDTQYF
>TRBJ1-4|TRBV27|.|.
TGTGCCAGCAGCCCAACAGGGATGGATGAAAAACTGTTTTTT
CASSPTGMDEKLFF
>TRBJ2-1|TRBV19|.|TRBD2
TGTGCCAGTAGTATAGATGGGTCTAGCGGGGGATTCTACAATGAGCAGTTCTTC
CASSIDGSSGGFYNEQFF
>TRBJ2-1|TRBV7-6|.|TRBD1
TGTGCCAGCAGCTTGCGGAACAGGGGGCCGGGGGATGAGCAGTTCTTC
CASSLRNRGPGDEQFF
>TRBJ2-1|TRBV14|.|.
TGTGCCAGCAGCCAAGAAAGCGGCCACAATGAGCAGTTCTTC
CASSQESGHNEQFF
>TRBJ2-3|TRBV4-1|.|TRBD2
TGCGCCAGCAGCCAGTACTCTAGCGGGGGGGCGGCAGATACGCAGTATTTT
CASSQYSSGGAADTQYF
>TRBJ1-2|TRBV10-3|.|.
TGTGCCATCATGGGGGGGTTTGAGGACTATGGCTACACCTTC
CAIMGGFEDYGYTF
>TRBJ1-5|TRBV10-3|.|.
TGTGCCACCCAAGACGGTCTCAATCAGCCCCAGCATTTT
CATQDGLNQPQHF
>TRBJ1-1|TRBV29-1|.|TRBD1
TGCAGTATACTACAGGGGACCAACACTGAAGCTTTCTTT
CSILQGTNTEAFF
>TRBJ1-5|TRBV11-1|.|.
TGTGCCAGCAGCTTAGTGGGTGGGGATAGCAATCAGCCCCAGCATTTT
CASSLVGGDSNQPQHF